This entry features one T cell receptor (beta chain) sequence. As handled by the study authors: Quantification of nucleated cells was approximated via reference gene primer amplification. Measured with immunoSEQ multiplex PCR; TCRdb has only the in-frame clones, and not every one. That table gives V, J and clone size, and the DNA gave D and trimming. Among tens of thousands of clones listed, just under 85% were seen once. The CDR3 extends over 16 amino acids. The data belong to a study of blood T cell repertoires in COVID-19. The origin of this receptor is a man between 65 and 85 years old with acute or convalescent COVID-19. The sample comprised peripheral blood. The chain employs TRBV21-1 and TRBJ1-5; the table's D gene call, TRBD1, was not cross checked with the DNA. TRBV21-1 is recorded as a pseudogene. In DNA form, the CDR3 reads TGTGCCAGCAGCAAAGTCACACCCGCCCGCAATCAGCCCCAGCATTTT. It yields the protein CASSKVTPARNQPQHF.